The present entry profiles one T cell receptor beta chain with its context. Its antigen is as yet unknown. This record comes from a study of radiotherapy plus CTLA-4 blockade in lung cancer. At the level of the study: Disease control was present in roughly 29% of patients, and objective responses in about 19%. Study-wide findings and caveats: Reports identified early blood T cell clone dynamics, with interferon-beta, as the best response predictor. In blood, after radiotherapy plus ipilimumab, tumor-derived TCR clones expanded.

The CDR3 covers 14 residues. Germline V gene sequence: CDR1 MNHEY, CDR2 SMNVEV (reference sequence). V lost 2 bases to trimming and J lost 10 bases, with 16 bases between them. Profiling relied on immunoSEQ multiplex PCR, and the TCRdb table lists in-frame clones only, not all of them. Of 45,000 to 60,000 clones in the sample, 82% were seen once. The sample here was peripheral blood, taken from a patient treated with radiotherapy plus ipilimumab. This TCR came from a human donor with non-small cell lung cancer who had stable disease on radiotherapy plus ipilimumab. This sequence joins TRBV27 and TRBJ2-3, with D tentatively TRBD2 (6 bases). CDR3 DNA: TGTGCCAGCAGTTTAGGGGGTGGGGGGTCCGCGCAGTATTTT. It encodes CASSLGGGGSAQYF.